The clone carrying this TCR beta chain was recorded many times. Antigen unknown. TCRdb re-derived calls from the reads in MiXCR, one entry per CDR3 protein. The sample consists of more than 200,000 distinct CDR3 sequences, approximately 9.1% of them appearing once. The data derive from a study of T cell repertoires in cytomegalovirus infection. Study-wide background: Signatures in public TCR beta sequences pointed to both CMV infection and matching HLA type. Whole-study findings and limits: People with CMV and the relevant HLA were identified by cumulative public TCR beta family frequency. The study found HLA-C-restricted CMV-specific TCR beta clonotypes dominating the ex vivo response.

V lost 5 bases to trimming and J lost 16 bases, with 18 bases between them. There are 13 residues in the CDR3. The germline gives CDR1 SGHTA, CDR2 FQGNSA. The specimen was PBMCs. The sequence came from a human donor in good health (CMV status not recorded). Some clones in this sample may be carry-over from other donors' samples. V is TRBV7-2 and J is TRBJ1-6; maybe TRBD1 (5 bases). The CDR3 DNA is TGTGCCAGCAGCAATACCGGGACTCTCCATCTCCACTTT. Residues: CASSNTGTLHLHF.